Listed below are T cell receptor beta chains from one sample, sequenced in a study of blood T cell repertoires in COVID-19. The table came from immunoSEQ multiplex PCR; TCRdb's copy has only in-frame clones and leaves some out. The sample includes around 240,000 clones, 80% to 90% of them seen just once. Sequenced: peripheral blood. These receptors were collected from a man aged 40-55 years with acute or convalescent COVID-19. Each CDR3 is given with its conserved first and last residue. A D gene is named only where the DNA matches it firmly. The listing skips clone size in some rows; elsewhere it reads once, few, many or a size class.

j_gene: TRBJ1-3
abundance: NA
d_gene: NA
v_gene: TRBV28
CDR3nt: TGTGCCAGCAGTTTACAAGGGGGCTCTGGAAACACCATATATTTT
CDR3aa: CASSLQGGSGNTIYF

j_gene: TRBJ1-1
abundance: many
d_gene: NA
v_gene: TRBV6-4
CDR3nt: TGTGCCAGCATTAGCAGGGGAAATAACACTGAAGCTTTCTTT
CDR3aa: CASISRGNNTEAFF

j_gene: TRBJ1-4
abundance: NA
d_gene: NA
v_gene: TRBV2
CDR3nt: TGTGCCAGCAGTGAAGCGTTACCAGGGCGATCGGATGAAAAACTGTTTTTT
CDR3aa: CASSEALPGRSDEKLFF

j_gene: TRBJ1-5
abundance: NA
d_gene: TRBD1
v_gene: TRBV5-8
CDR3nt: TGTGCCAGCAGCCGGACAGGGAATCAGCCCCAGCATTTT
CDR3aa: CASSRTGNQPQHF

j_gene: TRBJ1-3
abundance: NA
d_gene: NA
v_gene: TRBV6-5
CDR3nt: TGTGCCAGCTCCGGGTCCCTCTCTGGAAACACCATATATTTT
CDR3aa: CASSGSLSGNTIYF

j_gene: TRBJ1-2
abundance: NA
d_gene: TRBD1
v_gene: TRBV30
CDR3nt: TGTGCCTGGAGTTCAGGGGGTAACTATGGCTACACCTTC
CDR3aa: CAWSSGGNYGYTF

j_gene: TRBJ1-2
abundance: few
d_gene: NA
v_gene: TRBV6-5
CDR3nt: TGTGCCAGCAGTTACGGCGGGTTCCGATATGGCTACACCTTC
CDR3aa: CASSYGGFRYGYTF

j_gene: TRBJ2-1
abundance: NA
d_gene: TRBD2
v_gene: TRBV3-1/TRBV3-2
CDR3nt: TGTGCCAGCAGCCTGAGCGGGGATTACAATGAGCAGTTCTTC
CDR3aa: CASSLSGDYNEQFF

j_gene: TRBJ1-3
abundance: NA
d_gene: NA
v_gene: TRBV3-1/TRBV3-2
CDR3nt: TGTGCCAGCAGCCAGCTTGCAGGGGAAAACACCATATATTTT
CDR3aa: CASSQLAGENTIYF

j_gene: TRBJ2-7
abundance: NA
d_gene: NA
v_gene: TRBV12-3/TRBV12-4
CDR3nt: TGTGCCAGCAGTTTCTCGCAGGGATTCGAGCAGTACTTC
CDR3aa: CASSFSQGFEQYF

j_gene: TRBJ2-5
abundance: NA
d_gene: NA
v_gene: TRBV24-1
CDR3nt: TGTGCCACCAGTGACGGACACGAAGAGACCCAGTACTTC
CDR3aa: CATSDGHEETQYF

j_gene: TRBJ1-1
abundance: NA
d_gene: NA
v_gene: TRBV5-4
CDR3nt: TGTGCCAGCAGTTCTGGGACAACTGAAGCTTTCTTT
CDR3aa: CASSSGTTEAFF

j_gene: TRBJ1-1
abundance: few
d_gene: NA
v_gene: TRBV4-3
CDR3nt: TGCGCCAGCAGCCTGGGCGGTGATCGGCGGGCTGAAGCTTTCTTT
CDR3aa: CASSLGGDRRAEAFF

j_gene: TRBJ2-1
abundance: NA
d_gene: NA
v_gene: TRBV9
CDR3nt: TGTGCCAGCAGCGTAGCCCCCAGCAGGCCCCGCTCCTACAATGAGCAGTTCTTC
CDR3aa: CASSVAPSRPRSYNEQFF

j_gene: TRBJ2-7
abundance: NA
d_gene: NA
v_gene: TRBV11-2
CDR3nt: TGTGCCAGCAGCTTAGCCCTAGGTCCATACGAGCAGTACTTC
CDR3aa: CASSLALGPYEQYF

j_gene: TRBJ2-2
abundance: NA
d_gene: NA
v_gene: TRBV19
CDR3nt: TGTGCCAGTAGTCCTATGGACACTAACACCGGGGAGCTGTTTTTT
CDR3aa: CASSPMDTNTGELFF

j_gene: TRBJ1-5
abundance: NA
d_gene: NA
v_gene: TRBV5-1
CDR3nt: TGCGCCAGCAGCCCGATCGGGGGGAATCAGCCCCAGCATTTT
CDR3aa: CASSPIGGNQPQHF

j_gene: TRBJ1-5
abundance: NA
d_gene: NA
v_gene: TRBV20-1
CDR3nt: TGCAGTGCTAGTAAGCCAGGAAATCAGCCCCAGCATTTT
CDR3aa: CSASKPGNQPQHF

j_gene: TRBJ1-1
abundance: NA
d_gene: NA
v_gene: TRBV5-6
CDR3nt: TGTGCCAGCAGCTTGGGGCAGGGCCACACTGAAGCTTTCTTT
CDR3aa: CASSLGQGHTEAFF

j_gene: TRBJ1-2
abundance: few
d_gene: NA
v_gene: TRBV28
CDR3nt: TGTGCCAGCAGTTTCGGGGAGGCCTATGGCTACACCTTC
CDR3aa: CASSFGEAYGYTF

j_gene: TRBJ1-2
abundance: NA
d_gene: TRBD1
v_gene: TRBV27
CDR3nt: TGTGCCAGCAGTTCCCCACGTATTGGACAGGGTGACTATGGCTACACCTTC
CDR3aa: CASSSPRIGQGDYGYTF

j_gene: TRBJ1-1
abundance: NA
d_gene: NA
v_gene: TRBV2
CDR3nt: TGTGCCAGCAGGTTGGAGGCTCTTTCTGAAGCTTTCTTT
CDR3aa: CASRLEALSEAFF

j_gene: TRBJ2-2
abundance: NA
d_gene: NA
v_gene: TRBV27
CDR3nt: TGTGCCAGCAGTTTAAAGGGGGATCCGAACACCGGGGAGCTGTTTTTT
CDR3aa: CASSLKGDPNTGELFF

j_gene: TRBJ2-1
abundance: NA
d_gene: NA
v_gene: TRBV2
CDR3nt: TGTGCCAGCAGAAACGGGGTCAATGAGCAGTTCTTC
CDR3aa: CASRNGVNEQFF

j_gene: TRBJ1-6
abundance: once
d_gene: NA
v_gene: TRBV9
CDR3nt: TGTGCCAGCAGCGACCGGGGTACTAATTCACCCCTCCACTTT
CDR3aa: CASSDRGTNSPLHF

j_gene: TRBJ1-2
abundance: NA
d_gene: NA
v_gene: TRBV6-6
CDR3nt: TGTGCCAGCAGTTACTCAGAGGGCTACTATGGCTACACCTTC
CDR3aa: CASSYSEGYYGYTF

j_gene: TRBJ2-3
abundance: NA
d_gene: NA
v_gene: TRBV6-4
CDR3nt: TGTGCCAGCAGTGACCTTAGCGGAGGAGATACGCAGTATTTT
CDR3aa: CASSDLSGGDTQYF

j_gene: TRBJ2-7
abundance: NA
d_gene: TRBD1
v_gene: TRBV19
CDR3nt: TGTGCCAGTAGTTTCGGGACAGGGGGCTACGAGCAGTACTTC
CDR3aa: CASSFGTGGYEQYF

j_gene: TRBJ2-2
abundance: NA
d_gene: TRBD2
v_gene: TRBV3-1/TRBV3-2
CDR3nt: TGTGCCAGTAACCAACCACGGGGGGGCACCGGGGAGCTGTTTTTT
CDR3aa: CASNQPRGGTGELFF

j_gene: TRBJ2-1
abundance: NA
d_gene: TRBD1
v_gene: TRBV6-5
CDR3nt: TGTGCCAGCAGCCCCGGGACAGGGGCGACTCAGTTCTTC
CDR3aa: CASSPGTGATQFF

j_gene: TRBJ1-4
abundance: NA
d_gene: TRBD1
v_gene: TRBV5-5
CDR3nt: TGTGCCAGCAGCAAAATCGGGACAGGGGCGGCAACTAATGAAAAACTGTTTTTT
CDR3aa: CASSKIGTGAATNEKLFF

j_gene: TRBJ2-3
abundance: NA
d_gene: TRBD1
v_gene: TRBV20-1
CDR3nt: TGCAGTGCTAGTCGCGTGGACAGGGGGCAAGGGGATACGCAGTATTTT
CDR3aa: CSASRVDRGQGDTQYF

j_gene: TRBJ1-2
abundance: NA
d_gene: TRBD1
v_gene: TRBV5-6
CDR3nt: TGTGCCAGCAGCCAGGGACAGCAGAGTTATGGCTACACCTTC
CDR3aa: CASSQGQQSYGYTF

j_gene: TRBJ1-4
abundance: NA
d_gene: NA
v_gene: TRBV5-8
CDR3nt: TGTGCCAGCAGCCTAACAGGGCAGAATGAAAAACTGTTTTTT
CDR3aa: CASSLTGQNEKLFF

j_gene: TRBJ2-7
abundance: NA
d_gene: NA
v_gene: TRBV5-5
CDR3nt: TGTGCCAGCAGCTCTAGCTACGAGCAGTACTTC
CDR3aa: CASSSSYEQYF

j_gene: TRBJ1-6
abundance: NA
d_gene: NA
v_gene: TRBV6-2/TRBV6-3
CDR3nt: TGTGCCAGCAGTTTCATGCGGGGGGCCCCCCTCCACTTT
CDR3aa: CASSFMRGAPLHF

j_gene: TRBJ2-1
abundance: NA
d_gene: TRBD1
v_gene: TRBV3-1/TRBV3-2
CDR3nt: TGTGCCAGTCGACAGGGTACCTACAATGAGCAGTTCTTC
CDR3aa: CASRQGTYNEQFF

j_gene: TRBJ1-2
abundance: few
d_gene: TRBD1
v_gene: TRBV3-1/TRBV3-2
CDR3nt: TGTGCCAGCAGCGACAGGGGAGGCGGCTACACCTTC
CDR3aa: CASSDRGGGYTF

j_gene: TRBJ2-7
abundance: NA
d_gene: NA
v_gene: TRBV3-1/TRBV3-2
CDR3nt: TGTGCCAGCGTAGCCCGGAGCTACGAGCAGTACTTC
CDR3aa: CASVARSYEQYF

j_gene: TRBJ1-3
abundance: NA
d_gene: NA
v_gene: TRBV2
CDR3nt: TGTGCCAGCAGTCAGGAATATAACTCTGGAAACACCATATATTTT
CDR3aa: CASSQEYNSGNTIYF

j_gene: TRBJ1-5
abundance: NA
d_gene: NA
v_gene: TRBV19
CDR3nt: TGTGCCAGTAATCAAGCCAATCAGCCCCAGCATTTT
CDR3aa: CASNQANQPQHF

j_gene: TRBJ1-2
abundance: few
d_gene: NA
v_gene: TRBV3-1/TRBV3-2
CDR3nt: TGTGCCAGCAGCTCTGTTGACGGGTTTTCTAACTATGGCTACACCTTC
CDR3aa: CASSSVDGFSNYGYTF

j_gene: TRBJ1-2
abundance: NA
d_gene: NA
v_gene: TRBV5-6
CDR3nt: TGTGCCAGCAGCATTGGAAAACAGGCCTATGGCTACACCTTC
CDR3aa: CASSIGKQAYGYTF

j_gene: TRBJ1-2
abundance: NA
d_gene: TRBD1
v_gene: TRBV27
CDR3nt: TGTGCCAGCAGTCCCCGACAGGGGCTCCTCTATGGCTACACCTTC
CDR3aa: CASSPRQGLLYGYTF

j_gene: TRBJ1-2
abundance: NA
d_gene: TRBD1
v_gene: TRBV15
CDR3nt: TGTGCCACCAGCAAAGACCGGGACAGACATTACACCTTC
CDR3aa: CATSKDRDRHYTF

j_gene: TRBJ2-7
abundance: NA
d_gene: TRBD1
v_gene: TRBV29-1
CDR3nt: TGCAGCGTTGAAGACGGCAGGGGGAGCCCCTACGAGCAGTACTTC
CDR3aa: CSVEDGRGSPYEQYF

j_gene: TRBJ1-2
abundance: NA
d_gene: NA
v_gene: TRBV6-5
CDR3nt: TGTGCCAGCAGCCCCGCACAGGGAGACTATGGCTACACCTTC
CDR3aa: CASSPAQGDYGYTF

j_gene: TRBJ1-1
abundance: few
d_gene: NA
v_gene: TRBV5-1
CDR3nt: TGCGCCAGCAGCCTCAGGGAGAACACTGAAGCTTTCTTT
CDR3aa: CASSLRENTEAFF

j_gene: TRBJ2-3
abundance: NA
d_gene: NA
v_gene: TRBV6-5
CDR3nt: TGTGCCAGGTCCGAACGGCAGGAGGCGCAGTATTTT
CDR3aa: CARSERQEAQYF

j_gene: TRBJ1-4
abundance: many
d_gene: NA
v_gene: TRBV6-6
CDR3nt: TGTGCCAGCCTAGGGGATGCAACTAATGAAAAACTGTTTTTT
CDR3aa: CASLGDATNEKLFF

j_gene: TRBJ2-6
abundance: NA
d_gene: NA
v_gene: TRBV3-1/TRBV3-2
CDR3nt: TGTGCCAGCAGCCGGGAGAGTGGGGCCAACGTCCTGACTTTC
CDR3aa: CASSRESGANVLTF

j_gene: TRBJ2-1
abundance: NA
d_gene: TRBD2
v_gene: TRBV5-1
CDR3nt: TGCGCCAGCAGCACAGATAGCGGGGTTGTTGGCGATGAGCAGTTCTTC
CDR3aa: CASSTDSGVVGDEQFF

j_gene: TRBJ2-5
abundance: NA
d_gene: NA
v_gene: TRBV2
CDR3nt: TGTGCCAGCAGTGAAACGAGGAAATCGATTCAAGAGACCCAGTACTTC
CDR3aa: CASSETRKSIQETQYF

j_gene: TRBJ1-2
abundance: once
d_gene: NA
v_gene: TRBV20-1
CDR3nt: TGCAAGTCCCTCCAGACGGAGAGCTACACCTTC
CDR3aa: CKSLQTESYTF

j_gene: TRBJ1-1
abundance: NA
d_gene: NA
v_gene: TRBV11-3
CDR3nt: TGTGCCAGCAGCCCTGGACTTATTGAAGCTTTCTTT
CDR3aa: CASSPGLIEAFF

j_gene: TRBJ2-2
abundance: NA
d_gene: TRBD1
v_gene: TRBV29-1
CDR3nt: TGCAGCGCAGGGGACAGGGCCGGGGAGCTGTTTTTT
CDR3aa: CSAGDRAGELFF

j_gene: TRBJ1-1
abundance: NA
d_gene: NA
v_gene: TRBV6-5
CDR3nt: TGTGCCAGCAGCCGTGGGGGCTGGAACACTGAAGCTTTCTTT
CDR3aa: CASSRGGWNTEAFF